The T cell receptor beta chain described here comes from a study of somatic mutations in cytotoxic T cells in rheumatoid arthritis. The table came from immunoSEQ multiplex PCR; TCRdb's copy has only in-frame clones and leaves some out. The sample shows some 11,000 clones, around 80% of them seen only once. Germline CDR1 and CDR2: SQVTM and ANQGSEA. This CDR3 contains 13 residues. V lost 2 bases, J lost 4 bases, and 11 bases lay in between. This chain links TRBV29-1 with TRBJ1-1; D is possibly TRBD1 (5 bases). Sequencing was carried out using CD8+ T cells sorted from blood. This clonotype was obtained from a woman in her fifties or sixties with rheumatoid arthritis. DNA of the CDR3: TGCAGCGTTGAAACGGGGGGAGGCACTGAAGCTTTCTTT. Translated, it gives CSVETGGGTEAFF.